The next 21 T cell receptor beta chains were all read from a single sample in a study of blood T cell repertoires in COVID-19. Profiling relied on immunoSEQ multiplex PCR, and the TCRdb table lists in-frame clones only, not all of them. In the table there are some 80,000 clones, approximately 80% of which are singletons. The sequenced material came from peripheral blood. These receptors originate from a human donor in a cohort sampled during active COVID-19.

The chain is built from TRBV5-1 and TRBJ1-4; 11 bases align to TRBD1. The CDR3 has 14 amino acids. Germline V CDR1 and CDR2: SGHRS, YFSETQ. The V segment lost 4 bases and the J segment 8 bases; nucleotides outside the gene matches: 4. The CDR3 here is CASSGQGASEKLFF. CDR3 sequence (DNA): TGCGCCAGCAGCGGACAGGGGGCAAGCGAAAAACTGTTTTTT. The full variable domain, with the rest looked up from reference TRBV5-1 and TRBJ1-4, is KAGVTQTPRYLIKTRGQQVTLSCSPISGHRSVSWYQQTPGQGLQFLFEYFSETQRNKGNFPGRFSGRQFSNSRSEMNVSTLELGDSALYLCASSGQGASEKLFFGSGTQLSVL.

This clone was recorded a few times. The V gene is TRBV4-1, the J gene TRBJ2-7, with D tentatively TRBD1 (6 bases). Germline loops: CDR1 MGHRA, CDR2 YSYEKL. With 0 bases removed from V and 0 bases from J, the gap between germline ends came to 12 bases. The length of the CDR3 is 16 residues. The chain's CDR3 is CASSQDRDMSSYEQYF. CDR3 nucleotides: TGCGCCAGCAGCCAAGATCGGGACATGAGCTCCTACGAGCAGTACTTC.

V usage is TRBV28 and J usage is TRBJ2-7, with a weak D call TRBD1 (5 bases). Germline V lookup: CDR1 MDHEN, CDR2 SYDVKM. This CDR3 region has 12 residues. Between the trimmed V and J ends, which lost 6 bases and 5 bases, there was a span of 11 bases. For the CDR3, the DNA is TGTGCCAGCAGCCTGACAGTCAACGAGCAGTACTTC. Its protein product is CASSLTVNEQYF.

The V and J genes are TRBV18 and TRBJ2-7; the D gene is possibly TRBD2 (6 bases). Trimming pared 0 bases from V and 6 bases from J, leaving 18 bases between. The CDR3 sequence is 16 residues long. The germline V gene has CDR1 KGHSH and CDR2 LQKENI. The CDR3 sequence: CASSPPERASEGEQYF. CDR3 coding DNA: TGTGCCAGCTCACCACCGGAGCGGGCCTCCGAGGGCGAGCAGTACTTC.

This clone was observed a handful of times. The chain links TRBV2 to TRBJ2-3; maybe TRBD2 (6 bases). There are 14 residues in the CDR3. Germline values: CDR1 SNHLY, CDR2 FYNNEI. Trimming pared 3 bases from V and 6 bases from J, leaving 13 bases between. The CDR3: CASSEGGPRDTQYF. CDR3 bases: TGTGCCAGCAGTGAGGGAGGCCCCCGGGATACGCAGTATTTT.

The chain employs TRBV9 and TRBJ1-6, with D unclear. The V end lost 1 base, the J end lost 8 bases, and 13 bases lay between the germline ends. Germline CDR1 reads SGDLS; CDR2 reads YYNGEE. The CDR3 is made up of 15 amino acids. The CDR3 loop is CASSVQGREDSPLHF. In DNA form, the CDR3 reads TGTGCCAGCAGCGTACAAGGTCGCGAGGATTCACCCCTCCACTTT.

V gene TRBV24-1 combines with J gene TRBJ2-1, with TRBD1 as a possible D gene (6 bases). This CDR3 has 15 amino acids. Germline V gene lookup returns CDR1 KGHDR and CDR2 SFDVKD. Trimming pared 4 bases from V and 5 bases from J, leaving 14 bases between. The CDR3 is CATSETGRQDNEQFF. CDR3 sequence (DNA): TGTGCCACCAGTGAAACAGGGCGTCAGGACAATGAGCAGTTCTTC.

The chain employs TRBV12-3 or TRBV12-4 and TRBJ1-1, with a tentative D call TRBD1 (5 bases). V was cut by 8 bases and J by 0 bases, with 10 bases left in between. The CDR3 covers 13 residues. The DNA for the CDR3 is TGTGCCAGCCTGGGACTCTTGAACACTGAAGCTTTCTTT. Encoded protein: CASLGLLNTEAFF.

V usage is TRBV12-3 or TRBV12-4 and J usage is TRBJ1-1; perhaps TRBD1 as D (5 bases). The CDR3 has 13 residues. V lost 11 bases and J lost 5, with 18 bases in between. DNA of the CDR3: TGTGCCGTTGACGAGGGGAGGGAGACTGAAGCTTTCTTT. Protein product: CAVDEGRETEAFF.

V and J are TRBV5-1 and TRBJ2-1; 8 bases map to TRBD2. Germline assignment: CDR1 SGHRS and CDR2 YFSETQ. Trimming took 4 bases from V and 7 from J; bases not matched to a gene: 10. CDR3 size: 15 residues. CDR3 nucleotide sequence: TGCGCCAGCAGCCTCGGGACTAGTCTCGTAAATGAGCAGTTCTTC. Amino acid sequence: CASSLGTSLVNEQFF.

The V gene is TRBV19, the J gene TRBJ2-7, with a possible D match to TRBD1 (5 bases). Germline CDR1 is LNHDA and CDR2 is SQIVND (reference sequence). The CDR3 runs 13 residues. Trimming removed 3 bases at V and 3 bases at J, with 9 bases between. Here the CDR3 reads CASSISQGYEQYF. CDR3 in DNA: TGTGCCAGTAGTATCTCCCAGGGCTACGAGCAGTACTTC. The complete variable domain, with remaining parts taken from reference TRBV19 and TRBJ2-7, reads DGGITQSPKYLFRKEGQNVTLSCEQNLNHDAMYWYRQDPGQGLRLIYYSQIVNDFQKGDIAEGYSVSREKKESFPLTVTSAQKNPTAFYLCASSISQGYEQYFGPGTRLTVT.

The chain has TRBV2 and TRBJ2-7; 7 bases are shared with TRBD1. V shed 6 bases, J shed 4 bases, and the junction held 9 bases outside the gene matches. Germline V CDR1 and CDR2: SNHLY, FYNNEI. This CDR3 is built from 14 residues. In DNA, the CDR3 is TGTGCCAGCAGGGAGGACAGGACCCATTACGAGCAGTACTTC. Translation gives CASREDRTHYEQYF.

As regards this clone: The sample holds other DNA sequences that translate to the same CDR3. The gene calls are TRBV3-1 (or the pseudogene TRBV3-2) and TRBJ1-4; 8 nucleotides line up with TRBD1. This CDR3 has 15 amino acids. After removal of 6 bases from V and 6 bases from J, the junction contained 9 bases not matched to a gene. Germline values: CDR1 LGHDT, CDR2 YNNKEL (reference sequence). The DNA of the CDR3 is TGTGCCAGCAGTCATCGGACAGGGAGAGATGAAAAACTGTTTTTT. Protein sequence: CASSHRTGRDEKLFF.

The rearrangement links TRBV6-5 to TRBJ2-7; 9 bases match TRBD2. Germline V lookup: CDR1 MNHEY, CDR2 SVGAGI. V shed 6 bases, J shed 2 bases, and the junction held 5 bases outside the gene matches. This CDR3 contains 14 residues. In DNA form, the CDR3 reads TGTGCCAGCAGCCCCGGACTAGCGACCTACGAGCAGTACTTC. The encoded protein is CASSPGLATYEQYF.

This chain joins TRBV19 and TRBJ1-2; 7 nucleotides match TRBD1. This CDR3 comprises 14 residues. The junction had 8 bases not matched to a gene; V was cut back by 6 bases and J by 4 bases. Germline CDR1 LNHDA, CDR2 SQIVND (reference sequence). Here the CDR3 reads CASRTRDSLYGYTF. The CDR3 DNA reads as TGTGCCAGTAGAACCCGGGACAGTCTCTATGGCTACACCTTC.

V gene TRBV10-1 combines with J gene TRBJ2-7, with 9 positions matching TRBD1. The CDR3 consists of 14 residues. Germline CDR1 and CDR2: WNHNN and SYGVQD (reference sequence). Unmatched junction bases numbered 4, after V lost 5 bases and J lost 2 bases. The CDR3 reads CASSRGQGPYEQYF. The CDR3 DNA reads TGCGCCAGCAGTCGGGGACAGGGACCCTACGAGCAGTACTTC.

The chain uses TRBV19 and TRBJ1-1; D gene unclear. In germline, CDR1 is LNHDA, CDR2 SQIVND (reference sequence). The CDR3 is made up of 14 amino acids. With 6 bases removed from V and 4 bases from J, the gap between germline ends came to 15 bases. This CDR3 is CASRNRPPGTEAFF. Here the CDR3 DNA reads TGTGCCAGTAGGAACCGACCCCCGGGCACTGAAGCTTTCTTT.

This chain connects TRBV28 to TRBJ1-2; 8 bases fit TRBD1. This CDR3 is built from 13 residues. The V and J ends lost 5 bases and 8 bases, in that order; junction bases with no gene match: 7. Germline CDR1 MDHEN, CDR2 SYDVKM. CDR3 residues: CASSPDRGYGYTF. The CDR3 DNA sequence: TGTGCCAGCAGTCCCGACAGGGGATACGGCTACACCTTC.

V and J are TRBV3-1 (or the pseudogene TRBV3-2) and TRBJ2-5, with D possibly matching TRBD2 (6 bases). CDR3 length: 14 amino acids. Germline assignment: CDR1 LGHDT and CDR2 YNNKEL (reference sequence). V lost 4 bases to trimming and J lost 2 bases, with 11 bases between them. Here the CDR3 reads CASSPWDSQETQYF. The CDR3 DNA follows: TGTGCCAGCAGCCCATGGGACTCGCAAGAGACCCAGTACTTC.

The V and J genes are TRBV6-5 and TRBJ1-6, with a weak D call TRBD1 (5 bases). V was trimmed by 0 bases and J by 7 bases, leaving 13 bases between them. The CDR3 sequence is 16 residues long. CDR1 MNHEY and CDR2 SVGAGI come from the germline V gene. CDR3 protein: CASSYSPSRVNSPLHF. As DNA, the CDR3 is TGTGCCAGCAGTTACTCCCCCAGCAGGGTCAATTCACCCCTCCACTTT.

This clone was detected a few times. The chain couples TRBV9 to TRBJ2-7; the D gene is possibly TRBD2 (6 bases). CDR3 length: 16 residues. V gave up 0 bases and J gave up 5 bases, with 18 bases separating them. CDR1 and CDR2 (germline): SGDLS, YYNGEE. CDR3 loop: CASSVEGGGIRDEQYF. The CDR3 DNA reads as TGTGCCAGCAGCGTAGAAGGTGGGGGGATCAGGGACGAGCAGTACTTC.